The 17 T cell receptor beta chains in this list originate from one sample, sequenced in a study of Graves' ophthalmopathy and Graves' hyperthyroidism. The study amplified TCR beta CDR3 regions using RNA transcripts. The first-round RT-PCR employed HTBI primers together with the Qiagen OneStep RT-PCR kit. A multiplex PCR was then performed as the second round. TCRdb redid the calling of the multiplex PCR reads with MiXCR, one entry per CDR3 protein. The sample shows 300,000 to 400,000 distinct CDR3 sequences, roughly 16% of them seen only once. Sequences were obtained from peripheral blood. The receptors shown here come from an adult man with Graves' ophthalmopathy.

V usage is TRBV27 and J usage is TRBJ1-5, with unresolved D. The ends were cut back, 6 bases at V and 2 bases at J, with 17 bases in the middle. The germline V gene has CDR1 MNHEY and CDR2 SMNVEV (reference sequence). CDR3 length: 16 amino acids. CDR3 sequence reads: CASSWVGIEGNQPQHF. Written as DNA, the CDR3 is TGTGCCAGCAGCTGGGTGGGTATTGAAGGCAATCAGCCCCAGCATTTT.

This clonotype was seen only a few times. The chain joins TRBV6-5 to TRBJ2-2, with 9 bases aligning to TRBD1. The J segment lost 5 bases and the V segment lost 4 bases, leaving 8 bases of the junction unmatched. CDR1 is MNHEY and CDR2 is SVGAGI in the germline V gene. The CDR3 contains 16 residues. The CDR3 DNA follows: TGTGCCAGCAGTTGGGACAGGGCTGGTTTAACCGGGGAGCTGTTTTTT. Protein: CASSWDRAGLTGELFF.

This clonotype was observed at least ten times. V and J are TRBV5-1 and TRBJ2-7; D not certain. Germline V gives CDR1 SGHRS, CDR2 YFSETQ. Between the trimmed V and J ends, which lost 0 bases and 5 bases, there was a span of 12 bases. This CDR3 contains 14 residues. The CDR3 protein is CASSLEPGFNEQYF. DNA of the CDR3: TGCGCCAGCAGCTTGGAACCGGGTTTCAACGAGCAGTACTTC.

The chain uses TRBV2 and TRBJ2-5; 10 bases agree with TRBD2. The germline gives CDR1 SNHLY, CDR2 FYNNEI. The CDR3 is made up of 14 amino acids. Trimming at V came to 6 bases and at J to 5 bases, leaving 6 bases not matched to a gene. Here the CDR3 DNA reads TGTGCCAGCAGAACTAGCGGGACCCGCGAGACCCAGTACTTC. Translation: CASRTSGTRETQYF.

Concerning this clonotype itself: A much larger clone sits a single nucleotide away, making a read error possible. The rearrangement links TRBV11-2 to TRBJ2-5; 8 bases are shared with TRBD2. This CDR3 region has 16 residues. In germline, CDR1 is SGHAT, CDR2 FQNNGV. The CDR3, as DNA: TGTGCCAGCAGCCCTAGAGTGCCGGGAGGGCAAGAGACCCTGTACTTC. Amino acids: CASSPRVPGGQETLYF.

At least ten counts were recorded for this clonotype. As DNA, the CDR3 is TGTGCCAGCAGCTTAGGAACTAAAAGGGGCTCAGAGGGGACCTATGGCTACACCTTC. It encodes CASSLGTKRGSEGTYGYTF. The J gene is TRBJ1-2, the V gene TRBV11-2, with TRBD1 as a possible D gene (5 bases). Germline V gene lookup returns CDR1 SGHAT and CDR2 FQNNGV. Trimming left V 1 base short and J 4 bases short, with 25 bases between. This CDR3 region has 19 residues.

In its sample, this clonotype was seen many times. The chain has TRBV12-3 or TRBV12-4 and TRBJ1-2; weak D call: TRBD1 (5 bases). V lost 2 bases to trimming and J lost 7 bases, with 11 bases between them. The length of the CDR3 is 13 residues. The CDR3 protein is CASSLTGERGYTF. As DNA, the CDR3 is TGTGCCAGCAGTTTAACGGGGGAACGTGGCTACACCTTC.

This clonotype was counted many times. The chain recombines TRBV6-1 with TRBJ1-1, with 7 bases that match TRBD1. The germline CDR1 and CDR2 sequences are MNHNS and SASEGT. The CDR3 has 14 residues. Trimming cost V 7 bases and J 8 bases; bases outside gene matches: 13. The CDR3 region has the DNA TGTGCCAGCAACAAAGCGGGACAGCAAGCAGAAGCTTTCTTT. Protein product: CASNKAGQQAEAFF.

This clonotype occurred many times. J is TRBJ1-1 and V is TRBV29-1, with 8 nucleotides matching TRBD1. Germline assignment: CDR1 SQVTM and CDR2 ANQGSEA. This CDR3 is built from 16 residues. The V and J ends lost 5 bases and 8 bases, in that order; junction bases with no gene match: 19. The CDR3 loop reads CSVTGTGSLSGSEAFF. The CDR3 DNA reads TGCAGCGTTACCGGGACAGGTAGTTTGTCTGGATCCGAAGCTTTCTTT.

In its sample, this clonotype was seen many times. This chain links TRBV10-3 with TRBJ1-6, with D hard to call. V shed 0 bases and J shed 8 bases, with 5 bases lying between them. Germline CDR1 reads ENHRY; CDR2 reads SYGVKD. CDR3 length: 13 amino acids. In DNA form, the CDR3 reads TGTGCCATCAGTGAGTCCTGGGATTCACCCCTCCACTTT. Translating it yields CAISESWDSPLHF.

This clonotype occurred a few times. As DNA, the CDR3 is TGTGCCAGCAGAGCCTTCGAGGGCAGGGAGACCCAGTACTTC. The encoded protein is CASRAFEGRETQYF. The gene calls are TRBV6-1 and TRBJ2-5, with D possibly matching TRBD2 (5 bases). The CDR3 extends over 14 amino acids. Trimming cost V 6 bases and J 5 bases, with 16 bases left between them. Germline loops: CDR1 MNHNS, CDR2 SASEGT.

This clonotype has just a few counts. The chain couples TRBV11-2 to TRBJ2-7; 15 nucleotides align to TRBD2. The CDR3 runs to 18 residues. Germline CDR1 reads SGHAT; CDR2 reads FQNNGV. With V trimmed by 3 bases and J by 4 bases, 10 bases remained unmatched. The CDR3 reads CASSLNRGLAGGPYEQYF. In nucleotides, the CDR3 is TGTGCCAGCAGCTTGAACAGAGGACTAGCGGGAGGGCCTTACGAGCAGTACTTC. Complete variable domain (other parts from reference TRBV11-2 and TRBJ2-7): EAGVAQSPRYKIIEKRQSVAFWCNPISGHATLYWYQQILGQGPKLLIQFQNNGVVDDSQLPKDRFSAERLKGVDSTLKIQPAKLEDSAVYLCASSLNRGLAGGPYEQYFGPGTRLTVT.

There are a few counts of this clonotype. The chain couples TRBV19 to TRBJ1-6; D not certain. The germline CDR1 and CDR2 sequences are LNHDA and SQIVND (reference sequence). With 6 bases removed from V and 4 bases from J, the gap between germline ends came to 16 bases. This CDR3 has 16 amino acids. CDR3 sequence reads: CASRKEGASYNSPLHF. The CDR3 DNA sequence: TGTGCCAGTAGAAAAGAGGGAGCCAGTTATAATTCACCCCTCCACTTT. Full variable domain (outside the CDR3, taken from reference TRBV19 and TRBJ1-6): DGGITQSPKYLFRKEGQNVTLSCEQNLNHDAMYWYRQDPGQGLRLIYYSQIVNDFQKGDIAEGYSVSREKKESFPLTVTSAQKNPTAFYLCASRKEGASYNSPLHFGNGTRLTVT.

In this sample, this clonotype turned up many times. This rearrangement joins TRBV29-1 to TRBJ1-5; possibly TRBD1 for D (6 bases). Per germline, CDR1 SQVTM and CDR2 ANQGSEA. The length of the CDR3 is 16 residues. V was cut by 7 bases and J by 2 bases, with 21 bases left in between. CDR3 amino acids: CSARGRRGFGNQPQHF. The DNA of the CDR3 is TGCAGCGCTAGGGGAAGAAGGGGGTTCGGCAATCAGCCCCAGCATTTT. The full variable domain, completed using reference TRBV29-1 and TRBJ1-5, is SAVISQKPSRDICQRGTSLTIQCQVDSQVTMMFWYRQQPGQSLTLIATANQGSEATYESGFVIDKFPISRPNLTFSTLTVSNMSPEDSSIYLCSARGRRGFGNQPQHFGDGTRLSIL.

This clonotype appeared many times. The chain combines TRBV28 with TRBJ2-7; TRBD1 agrees at 9 bases. V was clipped by 5 bases and J by 3 bases; unmatched bases: 5. The CDR3 length is 14 residues. Germline V gene lookup returns CDR1 MDHEN and CDR2 SYDVKM. CDR3 residues: CASSGTGGHYEQYF. CDR3 in DNA: TGTGCCAGCAGTGGAACAGGGGGCCACTACGAGCAGTACTTC.

This clonotype was detected many times. The chain combines TRBV19 with TRBJ1-5; 7 bases match TRBD1. This CDR3 spans 16 amino acids. Germline CDR1 LNHDA, CDR2 SQIVND (reference sequence). Trimming removed 9 bases from V and 0 bases from J; junction bases left unmatched: 11. The CDR3 DNA is TGTGCCAGCGCCACAGGGGTCCTAAATAGCAATCAGCCCCAGCATTTT. Protein sequence: CASATGVLNSNQPQHF.

This clonotype has at least ten counts. Relative to the germline gene, one junction end is altered; a read error may explain this. The chain links TRBV7-9 to TRBJ2-5; D is possibly TRBD1 (6 bases). Germline V gene lookup returns CDR1 SEHNR and CDR2 FQNEAQ (reference sequence). The CDR3 loop spans 14 amino acids. The CDR3, as DNA: TGTGCCAGCAGCTTGTTAGGGGGAGAGGAGACCCAATACTTC. Translation: CASSLLGGEETQYF.